This TCR beta chain was obtained from a study of T cells in Graves' hyperthyroidism and ophthalmopathy. Subjects with ophthalmopathy showed a Clinical Activity Score no lower than 3, a NOSPECS grade no lower than 4, and a duration shorter than 3 months. Diagnoses were established using clinical symptoms, serum thyroxine and TRAb, thyroid ultrasound and orbital computed tomography. The authors took PBMCs from 10 ml fresh peripheral blood. Study-level findings and limits: Most clonotypes expanded in the thyroid (above 0.001) were also present in blood.

The TCR beta CDR3 regions underwent amplification using RNA transcripts as the source. The primer set for the first-round RT-PCR of the TCR CDR3 was HTBI. One entry per CDR3 protein results from TCRdb running MiXCR on the multiplex PCR reads. The table lists about 640,000 distinct CDR3 sequences, around 20% of them singletons. A few counts support this clonotype. What it binds is unknown. CDR3 size: 17 residues. The V and J ends lost 3 bases and 0 bases respectively, with 15 bases between them. The V gene's germline CDR1 is SEHNR and CDR2 FQNEAQ (reference sequence). V usage is TRBV7-9 and J usage is TRBJ2-4, with TRBD1 as a possible D gene (7 bases). The sequence was obtained from a man younger than 40 with Graves' ophthalmopathy. The sample comprised blood. The CDR3 is CASSFSQGGLAKNIQYF. The DNA for the CDR3 is TGTGCCAGCAGCTTCTCCCAGGGGGGTCTAGCCAAAAACATTCAGTACTTC.